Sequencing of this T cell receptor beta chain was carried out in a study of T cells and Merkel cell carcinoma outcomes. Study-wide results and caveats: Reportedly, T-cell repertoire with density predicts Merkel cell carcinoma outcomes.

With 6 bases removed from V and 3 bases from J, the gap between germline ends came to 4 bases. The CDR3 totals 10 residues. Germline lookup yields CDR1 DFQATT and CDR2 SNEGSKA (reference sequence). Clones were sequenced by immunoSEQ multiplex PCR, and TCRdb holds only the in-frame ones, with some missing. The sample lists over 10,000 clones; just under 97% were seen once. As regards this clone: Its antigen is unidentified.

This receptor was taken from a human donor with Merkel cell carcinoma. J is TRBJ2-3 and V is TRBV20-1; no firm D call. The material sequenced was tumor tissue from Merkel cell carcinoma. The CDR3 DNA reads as TGCAGTGCCGGTACAGATACGCAGTATTTT. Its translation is CSAGTDTQYF.